Listed here are 20 T cell receptor beta chains from one sample, sequenced in a study of blood T cell repertoires in COVID-19 (dated by TCRdb to 2020 to 2021). Libraries were prepared through the immunoSEQ multiplex PCR assay. The source is immuneACCESS, and TCRdb retained only in-frame sequences with V and J called. Part of the clones is not carried over; for the studies checked, unresolved V genes explain less than half of this, and the remainder is unexplained. Within this sample are about 270,000 clones, with around 81% of them counted one time only. The top ten clonotypes cover just under 3% of the sample. Sample: peripheral blood. These receptor sequences come from a woman aged 60-70 years with active or convalescent COVID-19.

The J gene is TRBJ2-7, the V gene TRBV30; no reliable D call. The ends were cut back, 1 base at V and 2 bases at J, with 6 bases in the middle. The CDR3 length is 12 residues. The germline gives CDR1 GTSNPN, CDR2 SVGIG (reference sequence). The CDR3 region has the DNA TGTGCCTGGAGTGCTTTTGCCTACGAGCAGTACTTC. This translates into CAWSAFAYEQYF.

The genes are TRBV27 and TRBJ1-2, with 11 nucleotides matching TRBD1. Trimming removed 5 bases from V and 6 bases from J; junction bases left unmatched: 8. The V gene's germline CDR1 is MNHEY and CDR2 SMNVEV (reference sequence). CDR3 size: 15 residues. This CDR3 reads CASSAWTGGRDGYTF. DNA of the CDR3: TGTGCCAGCAGTGCGTGGACAGGGGGCAGGGATGGCTACACCTTC.

This clone appeared a single time. The chain carries TRBV4-2 and TRBJ2-3; 7 bases line up with TRBD2. CDR3 size: 15 residues. Germline CDR1 is LGHNA and CDR2 is YNFKEQ. V lost 3 bases to trimming and J lost 4 bases; unmatched junction nucleotides: 7. The CDR3 sequence: CASSHDGGSPDTQYF. CDR3 DNA sequence: TGTGCCAGCAGCCATGACGGGGGGAGCCCAGATACGCAGTATTTT.

The chain links TRBV7-2 to TRBJ1-6; TRBD1 is a possible D gene (5 bases). This CDR3 has 16 residues. Germline CDR1 reads SGHTA; CDR2 reads FQGNSA. The V gene lost 4 bases and the J gene lost 4 bases, with 14 bases spanning the gap. CDR3 coding DNA: TGTGCCAGCAGCTGGGGCAACAGTGTTTATAATTCACCCCTCCACTTT. It translates to CASSWGNSVYNSPLHF.

The chain recombines TRBV30 with TRBJ1-1; TRBD1 matches at 7 bases. J was trimmed by 0 bases and V by 7 bases; bases with no gene match: 11. CDR1 and CDR2 from the germline V gene are GTSNPN and SVGIG (reference sequence). The CDR3 is made up of 15 amino acids. CDR3 DNA sequence: TGTGCCTTGAGGGACAGCTCATTATTGAACACTGAAGCTTTCTTT. Translating it yields CALRDSSLLNTEAFF.

A single count supports this clone. The chain combines TRBV7-9 with TRBJ2-7, with TRBD2 matching 8 bases. The junction had 9 bases not matched to a gene; V was cut back by 8 bases and J by 3 bases. Germline V gene sequence: CDR1 SEHNR, CDR2 FQNEAQ (reference sequence). CDR3 length equals 14 residues. The CDR3 sequence: CASSTGGGSYEQYF. The CDR3 bases are TGTGCCAGCTCTACCGGGGGGGGGAGCTACGAGCAGTACTTC.

The J gene is TRBJ2-1, the V gene TRBV9; 7 bases align to TRBD1. The CDR3 totals 14 residues. J was trimmed by 0 bases and V by 4 bases; bases with no gene match: 1. Germline V lookup: CDR1 SGDLS, CDR2 YYNGEE. The CDR3 bases are TGTGCCAGCAGCCCAGGGGGCTCCTACAATGAGCAGTTCTTC. It yields the protein CASSPGGSYNEQFF.

The rearrangement links TRBV4-1 to TRBJ1-3; D is possibly TRBD1 (5 bases). The CDR3 runs to 17 residues. V was pared by 2 bases and J by 4 bases, with 18 bases between. Germline assignment: CDR1 MGHRA and CDR2 YSYEKL. CDR3 nucleotides: TGCGCCAGCAGCCAACCCCGGGGGAACACGGACGGAAACACCATATATTTT. Protein product: CASSQPRGNTDGNTIYF.

The V and J genes are TRBV27 and TRBJ1-5, with TRBD1 as a possible D gene (5 bases). V lost 4 bases, J lost 4 bases, and 8 bases lay in between. Per the germline V gene, CDR1 is MNHEY and CDR2 is SMNVEV (reference sequence). The CDR3 sequence is 13 residues long. The CDR3 loop reads CASSWGRNQPQHF. CDR3 DNA: TGTGCCAGCAGTTGGGGCCGAAATCAGCCCCAGCATTTT.

The chain has TRBV21-1 and TRBJ2-7; the table gives TRBD2 as D, unverified against the DNA. TRBV21-1 is flagged as a pseudogene. The CDR3 loop spans 18 amino acids. The CDR3: CASSKEKRNATSQGEQYF. The CDR3 DNA reads TGTGCCAGCAGCAAGGAGAAAAGGAATGCCACCTCCCAAGGCGAGCAGTACTTC.

The V gene is TRBV7-3, the J gene TRBJ2-7, with D possibly being TRBD1 (7 bases). Germline CDR1 SGHTA, CDR2 FQGTGA. The CDR3 loop spans 14 amino acids. Trimming took 6 bases from V and 1 from J, leaving 13 bases between them. CDR3 loop: CASSLQGRSYEQYF. The CDR3 nucleotides read TGTGCCAGCAGTCTACAGGGGAGGTCCTACGAGCAGTACTTC.

V gene TRBV7-3 combines with J gene TRBJ1-4; 8 bases fit TRBD1. The CDR3 runs 16 residues. Per the germline V gene, CDR1 is SGHTA and CDR2 is FQGTGA. Trimming took 5 bases from V and 7 from J; bases not matched to a gene: 12. DNA of the CDR3: TGTGCCAGCAGCCCAGGACAGGGTGTTCCCGGTGAAAAACTGTTTTTT. Translated: CASSPGQGVPGEKLFF.

The chain employs TRBV2 and TRBJ1-1; possibly TRBD1 for D (6 bases). V was clipped by 7 bases and J by 2 bases, with 8 bases between them. The CDR3 totals 12 residues. The germline CDR1 and CDR2 sequences are SNHLY and FYNNEI. The CDR3 protein is CASKGDNTEAFF. Written as DNA, the CDR3 is TGTGCCAGCAAGGGGGATAACACTGAAGCTTTCTTT.

The chain links TRBV19 to TRBJ2-4; 8 bases are shared with TRBD1. The CDR3 sequence is 13 residues long. Germline CDR1 and CDR2: LNHDA and SQIVND (reference sequence). The junction had 4 bases not matched to a gene; V was cut back by 5 bases and J by 7 bases. This CDR3 is CASSLRQGNIQYF. CDR3 nucleotides: TGTGCCAGTAGTCTTAGACAGGGGAACATTCAGTACTTC.

This sequence joins TRBV30 and TRBJ2-5; 8 bases fit TRBD2. This CDR3 comprises 13 residues. J gave up 7 bases and V 5 bases, and 9 bases lay outside the gene matches. CDR1 GTSNPN and CDR2 SVGIG come from the germline V gene (reference sequence). The CDR3 loop reads CAWAPLAGGTQYF. DNA for the CDR3: TGTGCCTGGGCCCCCCTAGCGGGTGGGACCCAGTACTTC.

The gene calls are TRBV6-6 and TRBJ1-5, with a tentative D call TRBD1 (6 bases). The CDR3 has 14 residues. Germline CDR1 reads MNHNY; CDR2 reads SVGAGI (reference sequence). Trimming removed 5 bases at V and 7 bases at J, with 15 bases between. The CDR3 here is CASSAQGRQQPQHF. In DNA, the CDR3 is TGTGCCAGCAGTGCCCAGGGGCGTCAACAGCCCCAGCATTTT.

The chain recombines TRBV2 with TRBJ1-1, with D perhaps TRBD1 (6 bases). With 8 bases removed from V and 1 base from J, the gap between germline ends came to 14 bases. The CDR3 extends over 14 amino acids. Germline-derived CDR1 and CDR2 are SNHLY and FYNNEI. This CDR3 is CASGPSRGNTEAFF. The CDR3 DNA is TGTGCCAGCGGCCCCTCCAGGGGGAACACTGAAGCTTTCTTT.

The rearrangement links TRBV5-1 to TRBJ1-2; TRBD1 might be the D (6 bases). The germline CDR1 and CDR2 sequences are SGHRS and YFSETQ. This CDR3 has 15 amino acids. V was shortened by 4 bases and J by 5 bases, with 18 bases between the two germline ends. CDR3: CASSLNRDLRYGYTF. The CDR3 DNA reads TGCGCCAGCAGCCTTAACAGGGACCTTCGATATGGCTACACCTTC.

J is TRBJ1-2 and V is TRBV4-1; 8 nucleotides match TRBD1. The V gene end was trimmed by 3 bases and the J gene end by 0 bases; junction bases not matched to a gene: 6. The CDR3 spans 16 residues. Germline V gives CDR1 MGHRA, CDR2 YSYEKL. The CDR3 sequence: CASSQENRGTNYGYTF. The CDR3, as DNA: TGCGCCAGCAGCCAGGAGAACAGGGGGACTAACTATGGCTACACCTTC.

This clone has more than one count but fewer than ten. The chain has TRBV25-1 and TRBJ1-1; TRBD1 aligns across 7 bases. The CDR3 totals 13 residues. CDR1 is MGHDK and CDR2 is SYGVNS in the germline V gene. After removal of 4 bases from V and 4 bases from J, the junction contained 3 bases not matched to a gene. The CDR3 DNA reads TGTGCCAGCAGTGCATCAGGGGGCACTGAAGCTTTCTTT. This sequence encodes CASSASGGTEAFF.